This is a list of T cell receptor beta chains from one sample in a study of T cell responses to AZD1222 COVID-19 vaccine. Assay: immunoSEQ multiplex PCR; the TCRdb copy retains only in-frame clones and omits some. The sample has about 79,000 clones, around 80% seen once. The source was peripheral blood, collected on day 0 of AZD1222 vaccination. These receptors all stem from an adult in good health. Both conserved end residues are part of each CDR3. D genes are given only for firm matches. Clone size, where shown, is once, few, many, or a class for clones that have expanded.

D,J,V,size,CDR3,DNA
.,TRBJ1-1,TRBV3-1/TRBV3-2,.,CASSRRGGKNTEAFF,TGTGCCAGCAGCCGCAGGGGAGGTAAGAACACTGAAGCTTTCTTT
.,TRBJ2-2,TRBV5-1,.,CASALDRVSGELFF,TGCGCCAGCGCCTTGGACCGAGTGTCCGGGGAGCTGTTTTTT
TRBD1,TRBJ2-7,TRBV30,.,CAWWGTGGPGQYF,TGTGCCTGGTGGGGGACAGGGGGTCCGGGGCAGTACTTC
.,TRBJ2-5,TRBV7-9,once,CASSPSVGGVGGETQYF,TGTGCCAGCAGCCCCTCCGTTGGGGGGGTAGGGGGAGAGACCCAGTACTTC
TRBD2,TRBJ2-1,TRBV19,few,CASSISGTGYNEQFF,TGTGCCAGTAGTATTAGCGGGACGGGCTACAATGAGCAGTTCTTC
TRBD2,TRBJ2-1,TRBV29-1,few,CSIEAGGSYNEQFF,TGCAGCATTGAAGCGGGAGGGTCCTACAATGAGCAGTTCTTC
.,TRBJ2-2,TRBV7-2,.,CASSLSPGMNTGELFF,TGTGCCAGCAGCTTATCCCCGGGAATGAACACCGGGGAGCTGTTTTTT
.,TRBJ2-3,TRBV3-1/TRBV3-2,.,CASSQEGSGTDTQYF,TGTGCCAGCAGCCAAGAAGGGTCGGGCACAGATACGCAGTATTTT
.,TRBJ2-2,TRBV29-1,once,CSVDGQGNTGELFF,TGCAGCGTTGACGGCCAGGGGAACACCGGGGAGCTGTTTTTT
TRBD1,TRBJ1-5,TRBV28,.,CASTRGGQGENQPQHF,TGTGCCAGCACCAGGGGGGGCCAGGGAGAAAATCAGCCCCAGCATTTT
.,TRBJ2-5,TRBV29-1,.,CSVEVGVRETQYF,TGCAGCGTTGAGGTTGGGGTTAGAGAGACCCAGTACTTC
.,TRBJ1-1,TRBV2,.,CASSEGGTEAFF,TGTGCCAGCAGTGAGGGTGGGACTGAAGCTTTCTTT
TRBD2,TRBJ2-3,TRBV10-3,.,CAISGSGRGDTQYF,TGTGCCATCAGTGGTAGCGGGAGGGGAGATACGCAGTATTTT
.,TRBJ2-3,TRBV10-3,few,CAISGRDTQYF,TGTGCCATCAGTGGGAGAGATACGCAGTATTTT
.,TRBJ2-5,TRBV5-6,.,CASSSRGRITGWGETQYF,TGTGCCAGCAGCTCCCGGGGTCGAATTACCGGATGGGGGGAGACCCAGTACTTC
.,TRBJ2-1,TRBV29-1,once,CSVVSLETNNEQFF,TGCAGCGTTGTGAGCCTAGAGACCAACAATGAGCAGTTCTTC
.,TRBJ1-1,TRBV15,.,CATSTFDRNTEAFF,TGTGCCACCAGCACCTTCGACAGGAACACTGAAGCTTTCTTT
TRBD2,TRBJ2-3,TRBV19,.,CASRVGLAGAGTDTQYF,TGTGCCAGTAGGGTGGGACTAGCGGGAGCGGGCACAGATACGCAGTATTTT
.,TRBJ1-6,TRBV29-1,.,CSVTSGGKGSPLHF,TGCAGCGTAACTAGCGGGGGGAAAGGTTCACCCCTCCACTTT
.,TRBJ1-1,TRBV5-1,.,CASSREITNTEAFF,TGCGCCAGCAGCAGGGAAATTACGAACACTGAAGCTTTCTTT
.,TRBJ1-5,TRBV2,.,CASKGRGMEPQHF,TGTGCCAGCAAAGGGAGAGGGATGGAGCCCCAGCATTTT
.,TRBJ2-7,TRBV7-9,.,CASSLGSGEQYF,TGTGCCAGCAGCTTAGGTTCTGGCGAGCAGTACTTC
TRBD1,TRBJ1-3,TRBV18,.,CASSLTDRGGNTIYF,TGTGCCAGCTCACTTACGGACAGGGGAGGAAACACCATATATTTT
TRBD1,TRBJ2-3,TRBV11-1,.,CASSSRDSTTDTQYF,TGTGCCAGCAGCTCTAGGGACAGTACCACAGATACGCAGTATTTT
.,TRBJ2-3,TRBV11-2,.,CASSLGRLDTQYF,TGTGCCAGCAGCTTAGGTAGGCTAGATACGCAGTATTTT
.,TRBJ2-2,TRBV28,.,CASSLGGNTGELFF,TGTGCCAGCAGTTTGGGGGGAAACACCGGGGAGCTGTTTTTT
.,TRBJ2-7,TRBV5-1,.,CASSLSPTAVDEQYF,TGCGCCAGCAGCCTTAGCCCGACAGCGGTAGACGAGCAGTACTTC
TRBD1,TRBJ1-2,TRBV5-1,.,CASSFKGGSTGGYGYTF,TGCGCCAGCAGCTTTAAAGGGGGATCGACAGGGGGCTATGGCTACACCTTC
TRBD1,TRBJ1-5,TRBV5-5,.,CASSFTGDQPQHF,TGTGCCAGCAGCTTCACAGGGGATCAGCCCCAGCATTTT
.,TRBJ2-7,TRBV5-5,.,CASSLLAGYEQYF,TGTGCCAGCAGCTTGCTGGCAGGCTACGAGCAGTACTTC
.,TRBJ1-1,TRBV10-3,.,CAISESGSSTEAFF,TGTGCCATCAGTGAGTCTGGGAGTAGCACTGAAGCTTTCTTT
TRBD2,TRBJ2-3,TRBV14,.,CASSQDKTSGRGTDTQYF,TGTGCCAGCAGCCAAGATAAAACTAGCGGGAGGGGGACAGATACGCAGTATTTT
TRBD1,TRBJ2-5,TRBV19,.,CASSTGTGGGETQYF,TGTGCCAGTAGTACAGGGACAGGTGGTGGGGAGACCCAGTACTTC
.,TRBJ2-2,TRBV24-1,.,CATSDLNRLPNTGELFF,TGTGCCACCAGTGATTTGAATCGGCTCCCGAACACCGGGGAGCTGTTTTTT
.,TRBJ2-7,TRBV3-1/TRBV3-2,.,CASSLATYEQYF,TGTGCCAGCAGCCTGGCGACCTACGAGCAGTACTTC
TRBD1,TRBJ1-5,TRBV12-5,.,CASGFYGQGVVQPQHF,TGTGCTAGTGGTTTTTACGGACAGGGGGTGGTTCAGCCCCAGCATTTT
.,TRBJ1-1,TRBV5-1,.,CASSLDGGMNTEAFF,TGCGCCAGCAGCTTGGACGGGGGTATGAACACTGAAGCTTTCTTT
.,TRBJ1-5,TRBV19,.,CASSIQGFGQPQHF,TGTGCCAGTAGTATTCAGGGGTTCGGGCAGCCCCAGCATTTT
.,TRBJ2-2,TRBV28,once,CASSFRSTSNTGELFF,TGTGCCAGCAGTTTCAGGAGTACATCAAACACCGGGGAGCTGTTTTTT
.,TRBJ2-5,TRBV19,.,CASSPRQRETQYF,TGTGCCAGTAGCCCCAGACAGAGAGAGACCCAGTACTTC
.,TRBJ1-3,TRBV5-5,.,CASSDGRAGNTIYF,TGTGCCAGCAGCGACGGGAGGGCTGGAAACACCATATATTTT
.,TRBJ2-3,TRBV9,.,CASSVEQFGDTQYF,TGTGCCAGCAGCGTAGAACAGTTTGGAGATACGCAGTATTTT
.,TRBJ1-2,TRBV7-9,.,CASSNSDGYTF,TGTGCCAGCAGTAATTCTGATGGCTACACCTTC
.,TRBJ2-5,TRBV5-4,few,CASSFEGRETQYF,TGTGCCAGCAGCTTTGAGGGCAGAGAGACCCAGTACTTC
.,TRBJ1-4,TRBV6-1,.,CASSDGLVISEKLFF,TGTGCCAGCAGTGACGGACTAGTCATTAGTGAAAAACTGTTTTTT
.,TRBJ1-5,TRBV28,.,CASSLWSTAGNQPQHF,TGTGCCAGCAGTTTATGGTCCACGGCGGGCAATCAGCCCCAGCATTTT
.,TRBJ1-5,TRBV19,.,CASSITTYSNQPQHF,TGTGCCAGTAGTATCACAACTTATAGCAATCAGCCCCAGCATTTT
TRBD1,TRBJ1-2,TRBV7-9,.,CASSLVGGGADYGYTF,TGTGCCAGCAGCTTAGTAGGAGGGGGCGCGGACTATGGCTACACCTTC